One and the same sample provided the 29 T cell receptor beta chains below, sequenced in a study of cytomegalovirus exposure and HLA in healthy donors. Primers: 60 Vbeta forward and 13 Jbeta reverse. Method: immunoSEQ multiplex PCR; TCRdb's copy keeps in-frame clones and lacks some. Among some 94,000 clones listed, approximately 70% were seen once. Sequenced material: PBMCs. Every receptor here comes from a middle-aged man in good health and CMV-seronegative.

The V and J genes are TRBV4-2 and TRBJ2-1, with 9 bases aligning to TRBD2. With 4 bases clipped from V and 7 bases from J, the junction kept 14 bases outside the gene matches. The CDR3 is 17 amino acids. Germline CDR1 reads LGHNA; CDR2 reads YNFKEQ. CDR3 nucleotide sequence: TGTGCCAGCAGCCCCTACGTATTGCGGGGGGGCGGGAATGAGCAGTTCTTC. Protein product: CASSPYVLRGGGNEQFF.

The rearrangement joins TRBV5-1 to TRBJ2-2; 8 bases are a match to TRBD2. Trimming took 1 base from V and 4 from J; bases not matched to a gene: 6. This CDR3 has 16 amino acids. Germline V lookup: CDR1 SGHRS, CDR2 YFSETQ. CDR3 nucleotide sequence: TGCGCCAGCAGCTTGTACAGCGGGGGTGGCACCGGGGAGCTGTTTTTT. The encoded protein is CASSLYSGGGTGELFF.

This clone was recorded a few times. The rearrangement links TRBV15 to TRBJ2-7; TRBD1 matches 9 bases. Per the germline V gene, CDR1 is LNHNV and CDR2 is YYDKDF (reference sequence). Trimming cost V 1 base and J 4 bases; bases outside gene matches: 5. There are 15 residues in the CDR3. Written as DNA, the CDR3 is TGTGCCACCAGCAGAGGCGACAGGGGGTATTACGAGCAGTACTTC. It encodes CATSRGDRGYYEQYF.

The rearrangement uses TRBV29-1 and TRBJ1-5; D gene ambiguous. Germline V lookup: CDR1 SQVTM, CDR2 ANQGSEA. The V end lost 4 bases, the J end lost 5 bases, and 6 bases lay between the germline ends. CDR3 length: 11 amino acids. CDR3 protein: CSVGGDQPQHF. For the CDR3, the DNA is TGCAGCGTTGGAGGAGATCAGCCCCAGCATTTT.

The chain has TRBV10-3 and TRBJ1-5, with D perhaps TRBD1 (5 bases). V lost 0 bases, J lost 5 bases, and 8 bases lay in between. CDR1 and CDR2 from the germline V gene are ENHRY and SYGVKD. The CDR3 sequence is 14 residues long. The DNA of the CDR3 is TGTGCCATCAGTGAGTCTGGGACTTATCAGCCCCAGCATTTT. Translating it yields CAISESGTYQPQHF.

This clone was seen once. This chain connects TRBV5-1 to TRBJ2-3; weak D call: TRBD2 (5 bases). CDR1 is SGHRS, CDR2 YFSETQ, per germline. V lost 4 bases, J lost 0 bases, and 12 bases lay in between. CDR3 size: 15 residues. DNA for the CDR3: TGCGCCAGCAGCCTCCACTCTAGCAGCACAGATACGCAGTATTTT. Amino acids: CASSLHSSSTDTQYF.

The V and J genes are TRBV7-9 and TRBJ2-5, with 9 nucleotides matching TRBD1. Trimming took 6 bases from V and 9 from J; bases not matched to a gene: 14. The CDR3 extends over 15 amino acids. CDR1 and CDR2 (germline): SEHNR, FQNEAQ (reference sequence). CDR3 nucleotides: TGTGCCAGCAGTCACGGACAGGGGACGAGGAGTCCCCAGTACTTC. This codes for CASSHGQGTRSPQYF.

The chain is built from TRBV9 and TRBJ2-5; 8 bases align to TRBD2. The CDR3 is made up of 14 amino acids. Germline V gene sequence: CDR1 SGDLS, CDR2 YYNGEE. J gave up 5 bases and V 4 bases, and 7 bases lay outside the gene matches. CDR3 nucleotides: TGTGCCAGCAGCTTCGGGGGGGCTTTGGAGACCCAGTACTTC. It translates to CASSFGGALETQYF.

This sequence joins TRBV11-2 and TRBJ1-2; 10 bases are shared with TRBD1. CDR1 is SGHAT, CDR2 FQNNGV, per germline. The junction had 9 bases not matched to a gene; V was cut back by 1 base and J by 4 bases. The CDR3 spans 17 residues. The CDR3: CASSLGAYRTGGYGYTF. The CDR3 DNA reads as TGTGCCAGCAGCTTAGGGGCCTACCGGACAGGGGGCTATGGCTACACCTTC.

This chain uses TRBV30 with TRBJ1-5; D is possibly TRBD1 (5 bases). The V end lost 8 bases, the J end lost 0 bases, and 11 bases lay between the germline ends. Germline assignment: CDR1 GTSNPN and CDR2 SVGIG (reference sequence). The CDR3 extends over 13 amino acids. The CDR3 is CAMSGGSNQPQHF. The CDR3 coding sequence is TGTGCCATGTCGGGGGGTAGCAATCAGCCCCAGCATTTT.

The V gene is TRBV5-1, the J gene TRBJ2-1; TRBD1 might be the D (7 bases). CDR3 length equals 15 residues. In germline, CDR1 is SGHRS, CDR2 YFSETQ. V was shortened by 7 bases and J by 2 bases, with 16 bases between the two germline ends. This CDR3 is CASVSGGGPYNEQFF. The CDR3 DNA reads TGCGCCAGCGTCTCAGGGGGAGGTCCCTACAATGAGCAGTTCTTC.

This sequence joins TRBV18 and TRBJ2-4, with TRBD1 identical over 7 bases. V was clipped by 3 bases and J by 12 bases; unmatched bases: 8. Germline lookup yields CDR1 KGHSH and CDR2 LQKENI. The CDR3 runs 13 residues. CDR3 residues: CASSPSDRSTQYF. CDR3 sequence (DNA): TGTGCCAGCTCACCGTCGGACAGGTCAACTCAGTACTTC.

The chain couples TRBV2 to TRBJ1-6, with 7 bases aligning to TRBD1. V was pared by 5 bases and J by 3 bases, with 7 bases of the junction left unmatched. CDR3 length equals 16 residues. CDR1 and CDR2 from the germline V gene are SNHLY and FYNNEI. The CDR3 protein is CASSLRQGLYNSPLHF. DNA of the CDR3: TGTGCCAGCAGTCTCAGACAGGGCCTCTATAATTCACCCCTCCACTTT.

The chain has TRBV5-1 and TRBJ1-5, with D perhaps matching TRBD1 (6 bases). Looked up from germline, CDR1 is SGHRS and CDR2 is YFSETQ. The CDR3 length is 14 residues. Trimming pared 5 bases from V and 0 bases from J, leaving 9 bases between. CDR3: CASSSGDSNQPQHF. For the CDR3, the DNA is TGCGCCAGCAGTTCAGGGGATAGCAATCAGCCCCAGCATTTT.

This clone was seen once. The chain links TRBV6-5 to TRBJ2-3; 8 positions agree with TRBD1. The V gene's germline CDR1 is MNHEY and CDR2 SVGAGI. CDR3 length: 16 amino acids. J gave up 3 bases and V 0 bases, and 5 bases lay outside the gene matches. In DNA, the CDR3 is TGTGCCAGCAGTTACTCCGCAGGGGGCGCAACAGATACGCAGTATTTT. It encodes CASSYSAGGATDTQYF.

This clone was found once. The genes are TRBV4-3 and TRBJ1-5; unclear D gene. Germline assignment: CDR1 LGHNA and CDR2 YSLEER. V gave up 0 bases and J gave up 5 bases, with 11 bases separating them. The CDR3 sequence is 15 residues long. The CDR3 spells CASSQDLRGDQPQHF. CDR3 DNA: TGCGCCAGCAGCCAAGATCTTCGTGGAGATCAGCCCCAGCATTTT.

In this sample, this clone turned up once. The CDR3 loop reads CASKGFLGAYGYTF. The CDR3 region has the DNA TGTGCCAGCAAAGGGTTCCTTGGGGCCTATGGCTACACCTTC. This chain connects TRBV6-5 to TRBJ1-2; a weak D match, TRBD1 (5 bases). Trimming cost V 7 bases and J 4 bases, with 16 bases left between them. This CDR3 has 14 amino acids. Looked up from germline, CDR1 is MNHEY and CDR2 is SVGAGI.

The chain combines TRBV2 with TRBJ2-7; 9 bases match TRBD1. CDR1 is SNHLY and CDR2 is FYNNEI in the germline V gene. V gave up 8 bases and J gave up 1 base; unmatched junction bases: 0. The CDR3 has 12 amino acids. CDR3 loop: CASDRGSYEQYV. DNA for the CDR3: TGTGCCAGCGACAGGGGGTCCTACGAGCAGTACGTC.

The genes are TRBV15 and TRBJ1-1; D uncertain. The V and J ends lost 1 base and 6 bases respectively, with 9 bases between them. CDR3 length equals 13 residues. Germline CDR1 LNHNV, CDR2 YYDKDF (reference sequence). CDR3 bases: TGTGCCACCAGCAGAGTTCCGGGTGCTGAAGCTTTCTTT. Encoded protein: CATSRVPGAEAFF.

V and J are TRBV7-9 and TRBJ1-5; the match to TRBD1 covers 8 bases. The V gene's germline CDR1 is SEHNR and CDR2 FQNEAQ (reference sequence). V dropped 5 bases and J dropped 10; count of bases not matched to a gene: 7. The CDR3 totals 13 residues. Here the CDR3 reads CASSPDRGRPQHF. The CDR3, as DNA: TGTGCCAGCAGCCCTGACAGGGGACGACCCCAGCATTTT.

The V gene is TRBV5-1, the J gene TRBJ2-5, with D possibly being TRBD1 (6 bases). Trimming removed 4 bases from V and 4 bases from J, with 14 bases in between. Germline V CDR1 and CDR2: SGHRS, YFSETQ. This CDR3 has 14 amino acids. CDR3 DNA sequence: TGCGCCAGCAGCGACCCTCAGGGGTCAGAGACCCAGTACTTC. Its protein product is CASSDPQGSETQYF.

This clone was recorded only once. The chain recombines TRBV2 with TRBJ2-7; no clear D. The CDR3 is 11 residues long. Per germline, CDR1 SNHLY and CDR2 FYNNEI. Trimming stripped 6 bases from V and 4 bases from J, with 7 bases between. CDR3: CASSPKYEQYF. CDR3 bases: TGTGCCAGCAGCCCTAAGTACGAGCAGTACTTC.

This sequence joins TRBV11-2 and TRBJ2-1, with TRBD2 matching 8 bases. The CDR3 totals 15 residues. CDR1 and CDR2 from the germline V gene are SGHAT and FQNNGV. Trimming took 2 bases from V and 6 from J; bases not matched to a gene: 6. The CDR3 DNA is TGTGCCAGCAGCTTAACCGGGGGGGACTTCAATGAGCAGTTCTTC. Amino acid sequence: CASSLTGGDFNEQFF.

V and J are TRBV10-3 and TRBJ2-5; 10 bases match TRBD2. J was trimmed by 6 bases and V by 7 bases; bases with no gene match: 5. The CDR3 length is 13 residues. CDR1 and CDR2 (germline): ENHRY, SYGVKD. The CDR3 coding sequence is TGTGCCATCACGCCTAGCGGGAGTAAGACCCAGTACTTC. Protein: CAITPSGSKTQYF.

The CDR3 protein is CASSVAVSSYNEQFF. The CDR3 coding sequence is TGTGCCAGCAGCGTAGCCGTGAGCTCCTACAATGAGCAGTTCTTC. The chain combines TRBV9 with TRBJ2-1; D uncertain. V was cut by 0 bases and J by 0 bases, with 7 bases left in between. There are 15 residues in the CDR3. Germline V gene lookup returns CDR1 SGDLS and CDR2 YYNGEE.

The V gene is TRBV5-1, the J gene TRBJ2-5; 7 nucleotides line up with TRBD1. The ends lost 4 bases at V and 3 bases at J; junction bases unmatched: 6. The germline V gene has CDR1 SGHRS and CDR2 YFSETQ. There are 14 residues in the CDR3. This CDR3 is CASSVLGTEETQYF. The CDR3 nucleotides read TGCGCCAGCAGCGTTCTGGGGACAGAAGAGACCCAGTACTTC.

This rearrangement joins TRBV2 to TRBJ2-1; 10 bases line up with TRBD1. Germline V gene data show CDR1 as SNHLY and CDR2 as FYNNEI. The CDR3 has 12 amino acids. V gave up 10 bases and J gave up 7 bases; unmatched junction bases: 4. The CDR3 here is CATGQGGNEQFF. As DNA, the CDR3 is TGTGCCACCGGACAGGGGGGGAATGAGCAGTTCTTC.

This clone appeared a few times. The chain links TRBV4-3 to TRBJ1-5; D remains unclear. The V end lost 0 bases, the J end lost 4 bases, and 22 bases lay between the germline ends. This CDR3 is built from 19 residues. The V gene's germline CDR1 is LGHNA and CDR2 YSLEER. The DNA of the CDR3 is TGCGCCAGCAGCCAAGATCCCCCAACTTCGGCCTCGAGGAATCAGCCCCAGCATTTT. Protein: CASSQDPPTSASRNQPQHF.

CDR3 in DNA: TGTGCCAGCAGCTTATCTTCGGAGACCCAGTACTTC. As protein: CASSLSSETQYF. The chain has TRBV7-2 and TRBJ2-5, with no clear D. Germline values: CDR1 SGHTA, CDR2 FQGNSA. Trimming stripped 2 bases from V and 5 bases from J, with 6 bases between. CDR3 length equals 12 residues.